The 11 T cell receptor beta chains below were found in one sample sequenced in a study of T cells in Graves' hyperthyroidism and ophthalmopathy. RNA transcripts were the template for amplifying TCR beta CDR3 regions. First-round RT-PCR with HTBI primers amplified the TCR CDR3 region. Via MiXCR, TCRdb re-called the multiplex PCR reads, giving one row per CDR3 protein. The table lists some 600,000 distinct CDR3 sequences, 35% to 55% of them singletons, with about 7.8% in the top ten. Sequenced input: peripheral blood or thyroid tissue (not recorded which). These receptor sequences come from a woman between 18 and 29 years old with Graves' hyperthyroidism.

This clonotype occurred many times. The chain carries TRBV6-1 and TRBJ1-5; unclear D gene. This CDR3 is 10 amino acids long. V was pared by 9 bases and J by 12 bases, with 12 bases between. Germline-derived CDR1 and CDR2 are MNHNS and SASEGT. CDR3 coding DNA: TGTGCCAGTAGCAACATGTTCCAGCATTTT. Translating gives CASSNMFQHF.

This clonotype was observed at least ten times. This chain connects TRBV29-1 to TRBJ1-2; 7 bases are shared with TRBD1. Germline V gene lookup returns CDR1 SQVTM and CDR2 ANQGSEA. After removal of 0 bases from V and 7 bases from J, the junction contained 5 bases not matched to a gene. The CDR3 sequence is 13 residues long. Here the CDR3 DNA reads TGCAGCGTTGAAGAACAGGGGCGGTTTGGCTACACCTTC. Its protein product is CSVEEQGRFGYTF.

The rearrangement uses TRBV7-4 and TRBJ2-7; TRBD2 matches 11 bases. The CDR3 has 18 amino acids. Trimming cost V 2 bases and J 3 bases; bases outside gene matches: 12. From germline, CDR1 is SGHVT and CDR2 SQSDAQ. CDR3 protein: CASSLLRRLAGSYYEQYF. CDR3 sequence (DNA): TGTGCCAGCAGCTTATTGAGGCGACTAGCGGGATCCTACTACGAGCAGTACTTC. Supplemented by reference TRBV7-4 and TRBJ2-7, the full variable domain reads GAGVSQSPRYKVAKRGRDVALRCDSISGHVTLYWYRQTLGQGSEVLTYSQSDAQRDKSGRPSGRFSAERPERSVSTLKIQRTEQGDSAVYLCASSLLRRLAGSYYEQYFGPGTRLTVT.

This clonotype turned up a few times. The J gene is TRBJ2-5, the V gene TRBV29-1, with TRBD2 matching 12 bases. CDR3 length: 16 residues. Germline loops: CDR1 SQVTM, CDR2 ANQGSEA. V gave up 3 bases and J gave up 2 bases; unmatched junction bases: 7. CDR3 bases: TGCAGCGTTGAGGGGGGGACTAGCGGGCCTCAAGAGACCCAGTACTTC. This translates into CSVEGGTSGPQETQYF.

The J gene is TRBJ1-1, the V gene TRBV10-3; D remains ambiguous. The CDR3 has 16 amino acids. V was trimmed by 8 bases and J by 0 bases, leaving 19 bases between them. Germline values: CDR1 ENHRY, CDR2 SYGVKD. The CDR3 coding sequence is TGTGCCATCTGCAGTGGAGCGGCAGGCCTGAACACTGAAGCTTTCTTT. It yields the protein CAICSGAAGLNTEAFF.

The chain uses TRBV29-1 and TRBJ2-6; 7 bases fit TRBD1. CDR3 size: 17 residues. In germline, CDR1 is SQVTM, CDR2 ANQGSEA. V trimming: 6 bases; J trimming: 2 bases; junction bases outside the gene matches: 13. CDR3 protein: CSVGRDSNYPGANVLTF. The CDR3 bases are TGCAGCGTGGGCAGGGACAGCAATTACCCTGGGGCCAACGTCCTGACTTTC.

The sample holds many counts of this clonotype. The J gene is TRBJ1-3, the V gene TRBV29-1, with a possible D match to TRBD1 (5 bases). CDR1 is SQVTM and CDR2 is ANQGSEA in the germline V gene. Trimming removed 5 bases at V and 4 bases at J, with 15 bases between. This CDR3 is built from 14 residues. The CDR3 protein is CSVQIQGFGNTIYF. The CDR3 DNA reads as TGCAGCGTTCAAATTCAGGGATTCGGAAACACCATATATTTT.

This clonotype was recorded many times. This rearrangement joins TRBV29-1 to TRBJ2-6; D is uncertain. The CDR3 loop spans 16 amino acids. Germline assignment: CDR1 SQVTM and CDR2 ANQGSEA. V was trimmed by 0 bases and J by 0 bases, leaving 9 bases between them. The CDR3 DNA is TGCAGCGTTGAAGAAGGTTCGGGCTCTGGGGCCAACGTCCTGACTTTC. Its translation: CSVEEGSGSGANVLTF.

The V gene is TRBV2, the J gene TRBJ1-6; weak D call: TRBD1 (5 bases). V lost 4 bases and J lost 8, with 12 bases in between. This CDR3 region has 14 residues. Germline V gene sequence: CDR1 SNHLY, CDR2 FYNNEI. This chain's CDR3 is CASSAGGRDSPLHF. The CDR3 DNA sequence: TGTGCCAGCAGTGCGGGGGGGAGAGATTCACCCCTCCACTTT.

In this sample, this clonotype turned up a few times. The CDR3 DNA reads as TGTGCCAGCAGCTTAACTTGGGCGAACACCGGGGAGCTGTTTTTT. Residues: CASSLTWANTGELFF. V is TRBV7-3 and J is TRBJ2-2, with D unresolved. The CDR3 is 15 amino acids. CDR1 and CDR2 (germline): SGHTA, FQGTGA. V was trimmed by 0 bases and J by 0 bases, leaving 5 bases between them.

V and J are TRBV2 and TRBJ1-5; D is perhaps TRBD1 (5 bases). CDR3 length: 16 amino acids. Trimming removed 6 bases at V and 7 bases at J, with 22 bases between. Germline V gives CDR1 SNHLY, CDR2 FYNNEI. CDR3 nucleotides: TGTGCCAGCAGCCAAGAAGTGTTCAGGGTGGGACAGCCCCAGCATTTT. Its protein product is CASSQEVFRVGQPQHF. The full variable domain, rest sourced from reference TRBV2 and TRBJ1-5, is EPEVTQTPSHQVTQMGQEVILRCVPISNHLYFYWYRQILGQKVEFLVSFYNNEISEKSEIFDDQFSVERPDGSNFTLKIRSTKLEDSAMYFCASSQEVFRVGQPQHFGDGTRLSIL.